This TCR beta chain was captured in a study of T cells after yellow fever vaccination. TCRdb itself ran the 5' RACE reads through MiXCR, one entry per CDR3 protein. The sample shows a few hundred thousand distinct CDR3 sequences, approximately 13% of them seen only once. V was pared by 2 bases and J by 3 bases, with 5 bases of the junction left unmatched. Germline loops: CDR1 DFQATT, CDR2 SNEGSKA (reference sequence). The CDR3 length is 15 residues. This chain connects TRBV20-1 to TRBJ2-7, with 12 bases that match TRBD2. This clonotype originated in a man younger than 40 who received the YFV17D yellow fever vaccine. Material: CD4+ T cells sorted from PBMCs, obtained 45 days after the yellow fever booster vaccination. The DNA of the CDR3 is TGCAGTGCTAGATCCTCGACTAGCGGGAGCTACGAGCAGTACTTC. It encodes CSARSSTSGSYEQYF.